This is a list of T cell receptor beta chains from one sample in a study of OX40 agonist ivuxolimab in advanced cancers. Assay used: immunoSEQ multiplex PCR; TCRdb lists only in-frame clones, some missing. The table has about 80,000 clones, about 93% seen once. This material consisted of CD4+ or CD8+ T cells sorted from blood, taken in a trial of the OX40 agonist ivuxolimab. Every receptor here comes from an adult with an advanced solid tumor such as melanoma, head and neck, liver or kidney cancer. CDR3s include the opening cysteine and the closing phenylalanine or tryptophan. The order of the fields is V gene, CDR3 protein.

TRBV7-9,CASSLRVQETQYF
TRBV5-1,CASSGGGYNEQFF
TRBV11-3,CASSPRGRLSYTGELFF
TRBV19,CASGASGSFNEQFF
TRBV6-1,CASSEDIGLDVRYEQYF
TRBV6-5,CASSSDSYEQYF
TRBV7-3,CASSLFLGPAYEQFF
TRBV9,CASSASGAHYGYTF
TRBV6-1,CASSGGFGTGSYEQYF
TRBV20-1,CSARDWNEQYF
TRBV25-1,CASSENEQFF
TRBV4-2,CASSQEVEEGYTF
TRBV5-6,CASSGGLLATEAFF
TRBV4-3,CASSPQVAYEQYF
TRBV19,CASSPGQGAYEQYF
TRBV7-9,CASSLPGSGNTIYF
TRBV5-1,CASSLEQGVQPQHF
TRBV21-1,CASSKNGRDPFPGADTQYF
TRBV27,CASSLGGDTQYF
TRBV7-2,CASSPIPGGRVADTQYF
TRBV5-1,CASAFGGLGGYTF
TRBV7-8,CASSSPRGPSNQPQHF
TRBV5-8,CASSSRDMGLSGANVLTF
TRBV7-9,CASSNPKDRKNTGELFF
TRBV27,CASSLKGFSSYEQYF
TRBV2,CASSETSGSSYEQYF
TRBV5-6,CASSLDGPPGVNTEAFF
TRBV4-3,CASSRDWGGSYYEQYF
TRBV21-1,CASSNESIEVRGATNYGYTF
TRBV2,CASSDPTLGEGSGTF
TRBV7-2,CASTSLAGGIYEQYF
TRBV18,CASSPPFGELFF
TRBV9,CASSGTSGNYEQYF
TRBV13,CASSQQGLYNEQFF
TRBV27,CASSLAASSYEQYF
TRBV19,CASSMPGLAVNNEQFF
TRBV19,CASTSWGPSNEKLFF
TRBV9,CASSVEPGADGTQYF
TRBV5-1,CASSFGGPANTGELFF
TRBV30,CAWTTGQGNSPLHF
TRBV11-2,CASSLGTGRTYEQYF
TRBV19,CASSISGTEETQYF
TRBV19,CASMVAPGYGYTF
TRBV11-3,CASSIRDRVLVAKNIQYF
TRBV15,CATSPRGTIYGYTF
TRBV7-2,CASSLGTAGVNEQFF